This is a list of T cell receptor beta chains from one sample in a study of Ad26.COV2.S vaccination and SARS-CoV-2 variants. The method was immunoSEQ multiplex PCR; TCRdb's version includes in-frame clones alone and lacks a portion of them. The table has around 300,000 clones, about 87% seen once; the top ten hold around 5.8%. Specimen: peripheral blood, collected in a trial of Ad26.COV2.S vaccine versus placebo. The receptors were gathered from a person aged 18-60 years who received the Ad26.COV2.S COVID-19 vaccine or a placebo. CDR3s include the opening cysteine and the closing phenylalanine or tryptophan. The D gene is left open where the match is weak. A clone size is listed for some rows: how often the clone was seen (once, few, many), or a class if it is expanded.

clone_size: .; d_call: TRBD2; j_call: TRBJ2-7; cdr3_length: 16; v_call: TRBV28; cdr3_aa: CASWGTSGPLSYEQYF; cdr3_nt: TGTGCCAGCTGGGGGACTAGCGGGCCCCTCTCCTACGAGCAGTACTTC
clone_size: .; d_call: TRBD2; j_call: TRBJ2-1; cdr3_length: 13; v_call: TRBV4-1; cdr3_aa: CASSLSMGLATFF; cdr3_nt: TGCGCCAGCAGCCTTTCTATGGGACTAGCCACGTTCTTC
clone_size: .; d_call: TRBD2; j_call: TRBJ2-7; cdr3_length: 14; v_call: TRBV13; cdr3_aa: CASSRLGGTYEQYF; cdr3_nt: TGTGCCAGCAGCCGCCTCGGGGGGACCTACGAGCAGTACTTC
clone_size: .; d_call: .; j_call: TRBJ2-3; cdr3_length: 12; v_call: TRBV7-9; cdr3_aa: CASSLTPDTQYF; cdr3_nt: TGTGCCAGCAGCTTAACCCCAGATACGCAGTATTTT
clone_size: .; d_call: .; j_call: TRBJ1-2; cdr3_length: 15; v_call: TRBV5-4; cdr3_aa: CASSLETTDIDGYTF; cdr3_nt: TGTGCCAGCAGCTTGGAAACGACTGACATCGATGGCTACACCTTC
clone_size: .; d_call: .; j_call: TRBJ1-1; cdr3_length: 13; v_call: TRBV6-2/TRBV6-3; cdr3_aa: CASNPGTHTEAFF; cdr3_nt: TGTGCCAGCAACCCGGGGACCCACACTGAAGCTTTCTTT
clone_size: .; d_call: .; j_call: TRBJ1-4; cdr3_length: 17; v_call: TRBV3-1/TRBV3-2; cdr3_aa: CASSQGYPGALNEKLFF; cdr3_nt: TGTGCCAGCAGCCAAGGGTATCCAGGGGCACTGAATGAAAAACTGTTTTTT
clone_size: .; d_call: .; j_call: TRBJ2-3; cdr3_length: 14; v_call: TRBV2; cdr3_aa: CASSWGADTDTQYF; cdr3_nt: TGTGCCAGCAGTTGGGGGGCTGACACAGATACGCAGTATTTT
clone_size: .; d_call: TRBD1; j_call: TRBJ1-5; cdr3_length: 14; v_call: TRBV19; cdr3_aa: CASSIGTGGQPQHF; cdr3_nt: TGTGCCAGTAGTATAGGGACAGGGGGGCAGCCCCAGCATTTT
clone_size: .; d_call: .; j_call: TRBJ2-1; cdr3_length: 15; v_call: TRBV11-3; cdr3_aa: CASSLGRGVSAGQFF; cdr3_nt: TGTGCCAGCAGCTTGGGTAGGGGGGTCAGCGCGGGCCAGTTCTTC
clone_size: once; d_call: .; j_call: TRBJ2-1; cdr3_length: 14; v_call: TRBV19; cdr3_aa: CASSGLALRNEQFF; cdr3_nt: TGTGCCAGTAGTGGGTTAGCGCTGAGGAATGAGCAGTTCTTC
clone_size: .; d_call: .; j_call: TRBJ1-1; cdr3_length: 13; v_call: TRBV6-5; cdr3_aa: CASIQPGGSEAFF; cdr3_nt: TGTGCCAGCATTCAACCCGGCGGAAGTGAAGCTTTCTTT
clone_size: .; d_call: TRBD1; j_call: TRBJ1-2; cdr3_length: 14; v_call: TRBV6-1; cdr3_aa: CASSEFGTGLGYTF; cdr3_nt: TGTGCCAGCAGTGAATTTGGGACAGGGCTCGGCTACACCTTC
clone_size: .; d_call: .; j_call: TRBJ2-1; cdr3_length: 13; v_call: TRBV19; cdr3_aa: CASSKSLPEEQFF; cdr3_nt: TGTGCCAGTAGTAAATCTTTACCGGAGGAACAGTTCTTC
clone_size: .; d_call: TRBD1; j_call: TRBJ1-5; cdr3_length: 17; v_call: TRBV15; cdr3_aa: CATSTGTGRFSNQPQHF; cdr3_nt: TGTGCCACCAGCACCGGGACAGGGAGATTTTCCAATCAGCCCCAGCATTTT
clone_size: .; d_call: .; j_call: TRBJ2-7; cdr3_length: 11; v_call: TRBV28; cdr3_aa: CASSRAHEQYF; cdr3_nt: TGTGCCAGCAGCAGGGCGCACGAGCAGTACTTC
clone_size: .; d_call: .; j_call: TRBJ2-1; cdr3_length: 14; v_call: TRBV4-2; cdr3_aa: CASSRQSFSNEQFF; cdr3_nt: TGTGCCAGCAGTCGACAGTCCTTCTCAAATGAGCAGTTCTTC
clone_size: .; d_call: TRBD1; j_call: TRBJ1-5; cdr3_length: 16; v_call: TRBV12-5; cdr3_aa: CASGLVLQGPNQPQHF; cdr3_nt: TGTGCTAGTGGTTTGGTACTACAGGGGCCCAATCAGCCCCAGCATTTT
clone_size: .; d_call: TRBD1; j_call: TRBJ1-1; cdr3_length: 15; v_call: TRBV19; cdr3_aa: CASRPYRGMNTEAFF; cdr3_nt: TGTGCCAGTAGACCATACAGGGGGATGAACACTGAAGCTTTCTTT
clone_size: .; d_call: TRBD1; j_call: TRBJ2-7; cdr3_length: 14; v_call: TRBV4-1; cdr3_aa: CASSRDRGPGEQYF; cdr3_nt: TGCGCCAGCAGCCGCGACAGGGGGCCTGGGGAGCAGTACTTC
clone_size: .; d_call: TRBD1; j_call: TRBJ1-5; cdr3_length: 14; v_call: TRBV7-2; cdr3_aa: CASSTTGGNQPQHF; cdr3_nt: TGTGCCAGCAGTACTACAGGGGGCAATCAGCCCCAGCATTTT
clone_size: .; d_call: .; j_call: TRBJ2-7; cdr3_length: 19; v_call: TRBV3-1/TRBV3-2; cdr3_aa: CASSQAGQIQVSPSYEQYF; cdr3_nt: TGTGCCAGCAGCCAGGCAGGTCAAATACAGGTCTCGCCCTCCTACGAGCAGTACTTC
clone_size: once; d_call: .; j_call: TRBJ1-2; cdr3_length: 14; v_call: TRBV18; cdr3_aa: CASSPPTAAAISTF; cdr3_nt: TGTGCCAGCTCACCACCGACGGCAGCCGCTATCTCTACCTTC
clone_size: .; d_call: TRBD2; j_call: TRBJ2-3; cdr3_length: 16; v_call: TRBV7-3; cdr3_aa: CASSLGLATSTDTQYF; cdr3_nt: TGTGCCAGCAGCTTAGGACTAGCGACTAGCACAGATACGCAGTATTTT
clone_size: .; d_call: .; j_call: TRBJ2-3; cdr3_length: 12; v_call: TRBV7-2; cdr3_aa: CASSSPPDTQYF; cdr3_nt: TGTGCCAGCAGCTCCCCGCCGGATACGCAGTATTTT
clone_size: .; d_call: TRBD2; j_call: TRBJ2-5; cdr3_length: 18; v_call: TRBV30; cdr3_aa: CAWSGLRRSSGGRETQYF; cdr3_nt: TGTGCCTGGAGTGGGCTTCGACGGTCTAGCGGGGGGCGGGAGACCCAGTACTTC
clone_size: .; d_call: .; j_call: TRBJ2-7; cdr3_length: 15; v_call: TRBV4-1; cdr3_aa: CASSLQRGTAYEQYF; cdr3_nt: TGCGCCAGCAGCCTCCAGAGGGGAACTGCCTACGAGCAGTACTTC
clone_size: .; d_call: .; j_call: TRBJ2-1; cdr3_length: 12; v_call: TRBV10-3; cdr3_aa: CAISDEPSEQFF; cdr3_nt: TGTGCCATCAGTGATGAGCCCTCTGAGCAGTTCTTC
clone_size: .; d_call: TRBD2; j_call: TRBJ2-1; cdr3_length: 14; v_call: TRBV29-1; cdr3_aa: CSLIRDYNYNEQFF; cdr3_nt: TGCAGCCTCATACGGGACTATAACTACAATGAGCAGTTCTTC
clone_size: few; d_call: .; j_call: TRBJ2-6; cdr3_length: 14; v_call: TRBV2; cdr3_aa: CASSFTSGANVLTF; cdr3_nt: TGTGCCAGCAGCTTCACCTCTGGGGCCAACGTCCTGACTTTC
clone_size: .; d_call: .; j_call: TRBJ1-1; cdr3_length: 13; v_call: TRBV7-2; cdr3_aa: CASSLSLGTEAFF; cdr3_nt: TGTGCCAGCAGCTTATCCCTAGGGACTGAAGCTTTCTTT
clone_size: .; d_call: TRBD1; j_call: TRBJ2-2; cdr3_length: 13; v_call: TRBV7-3; cdr3_aa: CASSPSGGGELFF; cdr3_nt: TGTGCCAGCAGCCCGTCAGGGGGCGGGGAGCTGTTTTTT
clone_size: once; d_call: .; j_call: TRBJ2-2; cdr3_length: 14; v_call: TRBV11-3; cdr3_aa: CASSLDLNTGELFF; cdr3_nt: TGTGCCAGCAGCTTAGATTTGAACACCGGGGAGCTGTTTTTT
clone_size: .; d_call: .; j_call: TRBJ1-1; cdr3_length: 17; v_call: TRBV27; cdr3_aa: CASSPGTTGLTNTEAFF; cdr3_nt: TGTGCCAGCAGCCCCGGGACAACAGGCCTCACTAACACTGAAGCTTTCTTT
clone_size: .; d_call: .; j_call: TRBJ1-6; cdr3_length: 13; v_call: TRBV11-2; cdr3_aa: CASRTGVNSPLHF; cdr3_nt: TGTGCCAGCAGGACGGGCGTTAATTCACCCCTCCACTTT
clone_size: .; d_call: .; j_call: TRBJ1-1; cdr3_length: 16; v_call: TRBV6-5; cdr3_aa: CASSYSNSGSRTEAFF; cdr3_nt: TGTGCCAGCAGTTACTCGAATTCCGGGAGTAGAACTGAAGCTTTCTTT
clone_size: .; d_call: .; j_call: TRBJ2-7; cdr3_length: 13; v_call: TRBV10-3; cdr3_aa: CASFPTMLSVQYF; cdr3_nt: TGTGCCTCGTTTCCTACGATGCTGTCAGTGCAGTACTTC
clone_size: .; d_call: .; j_call: TRBJ2-3; cdr3_length: 14; v_call: TRBV7-2; cdr3_aa: CASSLDPATDTQYF; cdr3_nt: TGTGCCAGCAGCTTAGACCCAGCTACAGATACGCAGTATTTT